This T cell receptor beta chain derives from a study of shared clonotypes between healthy human individuals. The wider study: Researchers assigned three CD4 naive, three CD4 memory, two CD8 naive and one CD8 memory plate to each donor.

Study-wide points: Donor clonotype sharing was expected to depend on sequencing depth.

Each PCR replicate from the sorted subsets contained about 200 ng DNA, which is about 31,000 T cell genomes. Sequenced by immunoSEQ multiplex PCR; TCRdb stores in-frame clones only, minus some. The sample records millions of clones, 90% to 95% being singletons. Note on this clone: Its antigen is still unknown.

Memory CD4+ cells were the fraction left after CD45RA+ naive selection. The TCR was taken from a man aged 18 to 29 in good health. The sequenced material came from naive CD4+ T cells sorted from blood. This sample's subset: CD45RA+ positively selected.

CDR3 amino acids: CASSSRQGTQGLFF. CDR3 bases: TGTGCCAGCAGTAGTCGGCAGGGAACACAAGGGCTGTTTTTT. The V call is TRBV2, the J call TRBJ1-4; D might be TRBD1 (5 bases). The CDR3 loop spans 14 amino acids. V gave up 5 bases and J gave up 14 bases, with 21 bases separating them. Germline lookup yields CDR1 SNHLY and CDR2 FYNNEI.